One and the same sample provided the 24 T cell receptor beta chains below, sequenced in a study of vaccination effects on CD4 cells after COVID-19. These receptors' targets are unknown. Under the ViraFEST assay, PBMC were stimulated with viral peptide pools so that antigen-specific CD4+ T cells expanded. Sequencing was performed afterwards. Scientists isolated CD4+ T cells after an approximately 10-day culture period ended. Infection dated between March and December 2020, before the Alpha, Beta and Delta variants reached the United States. Sequencing was performed with immunoSEQ multiplex PCR; in TCRdb, only in-frame clones are kept and a portion is missing. The sample consists of around 40,000 clones, about three quarters of them appearing once. Sequenced material: CD4+ T cells from PBMCs cultured with a peptide pool, taken before COVID-19 vaccination. The receptors were gathered from a human donor who had a prior SARS-CoV-2 infection.

This sequence joins TRBV3-1 (or the pseudogene TRBV3-2) and TRBJ1-2, with TRBD1 matching 9 bases. The CDR3 is made up of 14 amino acids. The V and J ends lost 0 bases and 6 bases, in that order; junction bases with no gene match: 2. Germline V gene sequence: CDR1 LGHDT, CDR2 YNNKEL (reference sequence). CDR3 residues: CASSQEGTGNGYTF. CDR3 coding DNA: TGTGCCAGCAGCCAAGAGGGGACAGGGAATGGCTACACCTTC.

The chain combines TRBV2 with TRBJ1-5, with D uncertain. V lost 7 bases, J lost 0 bases, and 7 bases lay in between. CDR3 length: 13 residues. The V gene's germline CDR1 is SNHLY and CDR2 FYNNEI. The CDR3 protein is CASKRDSNQPQHF. The CDR3 nucleotides read TGTGCCAGCAAGAGGGATAGCAATCAGCCCCAGCATTTT. The entire variable domain, with the rest obtained from reference TRBV2 and TRBJ1-5, is as follows: EPEVTQTPSHQVTQMGQEVILRCVPISNHLYFYWYRQILGQKVEFLVSFYNNEISEKSEIFDDQFSVERPDGSNFTLKIRSTKLEDSAMYFCASKRDSNQPQHFGDGTRLSIL.

The chain carries TRBV5-4 and TRBJ2-3; 12 nucleotides align to TRBD2. The J segment lost 7 bases and the V segment lost 4 bases, leaving 10 bases of the junction unmatched. The CDR3 is made up of 16 amino acids. Looked up from germline, CDR1 is SGHNT and CDR2 is YYREEE (reference sequence). This chain's CDR3 is CASSPRLAGDRNTQYF. CDR3 nucleotides: TGTGCCAGCAGCCCACGACTAGCGGGGGACCGGAATACGCAGTATTTT.

This clone was seen a single time. This chain links TRBV7-3 with TRBJ2-2; 8 positions agree with TRBD2. Germline assignment: CDR1 SGHTA and CDR2 FQGTGA. V lost 1 base to trimming and J lost 2 bases; unmatched junction nucleotides: 6. The CDR3 is 17 residues long. The CDR3 sequence: CASSLRAGDYNTGELFF. DNA of the CDR3: TGTGCCAGCAGCTTAAGAGCGGGAGATTATAACACCGGGGAGCTGTTTTTT.

This sequence joins TRBV7-3 and TRBJ1-2; D is unresolved. Germline-derived CDR1 and CDR2 are SGHTA and FQGTGA. V lost 5 bases, J lost 4 bases, and 17 bases lay in between. The length of the CDR3 is 15 residues. The CDR3 nucleotides read TGTGCCAGCAGCCCCCCAAATGATCTAACCTATGGCTACACCTTC. It specifies CASSPPNDLTYGYTF.

This clone showed up just once. The chain uses TRBV30 and TRBJ1-2; 9 bases fit TRBD1. Trimming cost V 3 bases and J 4 bases; bases outside gene matches: 9. Germline CDR1 is GTSNPN and CDR2 is SVGIG (reference sequence). This CDR3 spans 15 amino acids. The CDR3 reads CAWRKTGQGIYGYTF. The CDR3 bases are TGTGCCTGGAGGAAGACGGGACAGGGAATCTATGGCTACACCTTC.

Written as DNA, the CDR3 is TGTGCCAGCAGCTTAGCGGGGGGGAGTCGCAATGAGCAGTTCTTC. Translated, it gives CASSLAGGSRNEQFF. The V call is TRBV13, the J call TRBJ2-1, with TRBD2 matching over 8 bases. The ends lost 1 base at V and 6 bases at J; junction bases unmatched: 5. This CDR3 has 15 residues. Per the germline V gene, CDR1 is PRHDT and CDR2 is FYEKMQ (reference sequence).

The V and J genes are TRBV18 and TRBJ1-4; 9 bases map to TRBD1. Per the germline V gene, CDR1 is KGHSH and CDR2 is LQKENI. V gave up 3 bases and J gave up 8 bases; unmatched junction bases: 13. CDR3 size: 17 residues. CDR3 region: CASSPSRDRAGAEKLFF. CDR3 DNA sequence: TGTGCCAGCTCACCGTCCCGGGACAGGGCCGGCGCGGAAAAACTGTTTTTT. The whole variable domain, remainder taken from reference TRBV18 and TRBJ1-4, is NAGVMQNPRHLVRRRGQEARLRCSPMKGHSHVYWYRQLPEEGLKFMVYLQKENIIDESGMPKERFSAEFPKEGPSILRIQQVVRGDSAAYFCASSPSRDRAGAEKLFFGSGTQLSVL.

J is TRBJ2-7 and V is TRBV6-2 or TRBV6-3; 9 bases are shared with TRBD2. The CDR3 runs 15 residues. Germline loops: CDR1 MNHEY, CDR2 SVGEGT. V lost 5 bases, J lost 5 bases, and 10 bases stayed unmatched. The CDR3 here is CASSGGTSWAHEQYF. The CDR3 DNA reads TGTGCCAGCAGTGGAGGGACTAGCTGGGCCCACGAGCAGTACTTC.

This chain connects TRBV5-5 to TRBJ1-1; 8 positions match TRBD1. The V gene's germline CDR1 is SGHKS and CDR2 YYEKEE (reference sequence). V shed 6 bases and J 1 base; nucleotides not matched to a gene: 5. This CDR3 comprises 14 residues. CDR3 region: CASTMDRANTEAFF. The CDR3 DNA is TGTGCCAGCACCATGGACAGGGCGAACACTGAAGCTTTCTTT.

The gene calls are TRBV7-2 and TRBJ1-1; D gene ambiguous. CDR1 is SGHTA, CDR2 FQGNSA, per germline. The ends were cut back, 0 bases at V and 6 bases at J, with 8 bases in the middle. The CDR3 is made up of 13 amino acids. CDR3 sequence: CASSLASVAEAFF. The DNA of the CDR3 is TGTGCCAGCAGCTTAGCTTCCGTGGCTGAAGCTTTCTTT.

The chain employs TRBV5-1 and TRBJ2-3; TRBD1 matches 7 bases. V was clipped by 4 bases and J by 6 bases; unmatched bases: 8. This CDR3 has 14 residues. Germline loops: CDR1 SGHRS, CDR2 YFSETQ. The CDR3 here is CASSRGQDADTQYF. The CDR3 DNA reads as TGCGCCAGCAGCAGAGGACAGGACGCGGATACGCAGTATTTT.

The gene calls are TRBV7-9 and TRBJ1-4; D is perhaps TRBD1 (5 bases). From germline, CDR1 is SEHNR and CDR2 FQNEAQ (reference sequence). Trimming left V 2 bases short and J 0 bases short, with 7 bases between. The CDR3 is 15 residues long. The CDR3 bases are TGTGCCAGCAGCTTACGACAGACAACTAATGAAAAACTGTTTTTT. Translating gives CASSLRQTTNEKLFF.

The chain's CDR3 is CASSHQGDNEKLFF. The CDR3 DNA reads TGTGCCAGCAGCCATCAGGGCGATAATGAAAAACTGTTTTTT. This chain links TRBV3-1 (or the pseudogene TRBV3-2) with TRBJ1-4; D is perhaps TRBD1 (5 bases). This CDR3 is built from 14 residues. V lost 3 bases to trimming and J lost 4 bases, with 9 bases between them. Germline V gene data show CDR1 as LGHDT and CDR2 as YNNKEL (reference sequence).

The chain employs TRBV7-2 and TRBJ2-1, with 12 nucleotides matching TRBD2. The CDR3 runs to 18 residues. Germline CDR1 and CDR2: SGHTA and FQGNSA. V shed 5 bases and J 7 bases; nucleotides not matched to a gene: 15. This chain's CDR3 is CASSQRSLGLAGTNEQFF. CDR3 coding DNA: TGTGCCAGCAGCCAGAGGTCCCTTGGACTAGCGGGAACAAATGAGCAGTTCTTC.

V gene TRBV12-3 or TRBV12-4 combines with J gene TRBJ1-2, with D maybe TRBD1 (6 bases). CDR3 length: 13 amino acids. The germline V and J ends were trimmed by 6 bases and 4 bases, with 12 bases remaining between them. This CDR3 reads CASSGGQFYGYTF. The CDR3 coding sequence is TGTGCCAGCAGCGGCGGACAGTTCTATGGCTACACCTTC.

The rearrangement links TRBV5-6 to TRBJ1-2; D gene unclear. This CDR3 is built from 13 residues. The germline gives CDR1 SGHDT, CDR2 YYEEEE. V was trimmed by 0 bases and J by 2 bases, leaving 5 bases between them. The chain's CDR3 is CASSLGQNYGYTF. The CDR3 coding sequence is TGTGCCAGCAGCTTGGGACAAAACTATGGCTACACCTTC.

This clone was picked up a small number of times. This chain joins TRBV9 and TRBJ1-2, with 9 bases that match TRBD1. The CDR3 extends over 14 amino acids. Germline CDR1 SGDLS, CDR2 YYNGEE. J lost 8 bases, V lost 3 bases, and 8 bases had no gene match. The CDR3 DNA follows: TGTGCCAGCAGCGATCCCATACAGGGGGCAGGCTACACCTTC. It specifies CASSDPIQGAGYTF.

This chain connects TRBV4-2 to TRBJ2-7; 9 bases map to TRBD2. V lost 3 bases, J lost 0 bases, and 3 bases stayed unmatched. The germline CDR1 and CDR2 sequences are LGHNA and YNFKEQ. The CDR3 consists of 15 residues. The CDR3 region has the DNA TGTGCCAGCAGCCACGCTAGCGGGATCTCCTACGAGCAGTACTTC. Protein sequence: CASSHASGISYEQYF.

The chain recombines TRBV2 with TRBJ1-1, with a weak D call TRBD1 (6 bases). Germline V CDR1 and CDR2: SNHLY, FYNNEI. Deletions cut 7 bases from V and 1 base from J, with 13 bases between. The CDR3 loop spans 14 amino acids. The CDR3 spells CASNSQGRNTEAFF. CDR3 nucleotide sequence: TGTGCCAGCAATTCGCAGGGGAGGAACACTGAAGCTTTCTTT.

This clone has a single count. This chain links TRBV10-3 with TRBJ2-5, with D perhaps assigned TRBD1 or TRBD2 (6 bases each). V was shortened by 11 bases and J by 0 bases, with 16 bases between the two germline ends. Germline V gives CDR1 ENHRY, CDR2 SYGVKD. The CDR3 is made up of 14 amino acids. In DNA, the CDR3 is TGTGCCCGAGGGGGGACTGCCTACCAAGAGACCCAGTACTTC. Encoded protein: CARGGTAYQETQYF.

The chain couples TRBV9 to TRBJ1-2; D call uncertain. Looked up from germline, CDR1 is SGDLS and CDR2 is YYNGEE. This CDR3 has 12 amino acids. V was trimmed by 7 bases and J by 6 bases, leaving 13 bases between them. The CDR3 DNA reads as TGTGCCAGCCAAAAAGGGAGGAATGGCTACACCTTC. This encodes CASQKGRNGYTF.

This chain joins TRBV6-5 and TRBJ1-6; tentatively, D is TRBD1 (5 bases). The germline gives CDR1 MNHEY, CDR2 SVGAGI. CDR3 length: 12 residues. The V gene lost 9 bases and the J gene lost 8 bases, with 11 bases spanning the gap. This CDR3 is CASSQGYSPLHF. The CDR3 nucleotides read TGTGCCAGTTCCCAGGGATATTCACCCCTCCACTTT.

This chain connects TRBV6-2 or TRBV6-3 to TRBJ2-6, with 7 bases matching TRBD2. V shed 4 bases and J 0 bases; nucleotides not matched to a gene: 9. This CDR3 region has 18 residues. Germline V gene lookup returns CDR1 MNHEY and CDR2 SVGEGT. CDR3 amino acids: CASSSLGRGTSGANVLTF. CDR3 DNA sequence: TGTGCCAGCAGTTCCCTGGGGAGGGGAACCTCTGGGGCCAACGTCCTGACTTTC.